Described below is a single T cell receptor beta chain sequence and its context. The antigen remains unidentified. These oral cavity squamous cell carcinomas were HPV-negative and locally advanced. The sample belongs to a study of neoadjuvant anti-PD-1 for oral cavity cancer. Only in-frame clones appear in the TCRdb table, and some are missing; sequencing was by immunoSEQ multiplex PCR. Counted here are 84,000 or so clones, roughly 80% occurring once; the ten biggest clones make up around 3%. Germline CDR1 reads GTSNPN; CDR2 reads SVGIG (reference sequence). J gave up 6 bases and V 2 bases, and 8 bases lay outside the gene matches. CDR3 length: 15 amino acids. Findings and limits, study-wide: After neoadjuvant nivolumab, PBMC T cell clonality was significantly higher in non-responders than responders.

The genes are TRBV30 and TRBJ1-5; 9 nucleotides agree with TRBD1. This sequence was found in a person aged 40-85 years with oral cavity squamous cell carcinoma. The sample consisted of PBMCs, taken before nivolumab (anti-PD-1) treatment. In nucleotides, the CDR3 is TGTGCCTGGAGTATTGGACAGGGGATCGGTCAGCCCCAGCATTTT. Encoded protein: CAWSIGQGIGQPQHF.